The following is a TCR beta chain sequence with its context. Its antigen is undetermined. One junction end disagrees with the germline gene, perhaps due to a read error. This record comes from a study of tumor-infiltrating lymphocytes in primary liver carcinoma. Study context: Participating patients were men and women between 30 and 69 years old. Study-level points and caveats: Against blood, tumors held a significantly higher top-250-clone fraction (p = 0.039). Whereas tumor region pairs overlapped more, tumor-adjacent and tumor-blood pairs overlapped less.

The blood RNA (from unsorted whole blood) was obtained, and germline DNA was also extracted. Starting material of approximately 500 ng total RNA yielded TCR beta cDNA via a constant-region primer. Amplification in three nested multiplex PCR rounds with slightly modified ARM-PCR gave rise to TCR beta libraries. Both of the initial two PCR rounds ran for about 9 cycles and employed TRBV1-TRBV30 forward primers alongside a C-beta reverse primer. A single record per CDR3 protein comes from TCRdb applying MiXCR to the multiplex PCR reads. The sample contains roughly 330,000 distinct CDR3 sequences, approximately 64% of which appear only once. The CDR3 consists of 14 residues. CDR1 and CDR2 (germline): SGHAT, FQNNGV.

This clonotype was obtained from a man in his forties or fifties with primary liver carcinoma and hepatitis B virus infection. This chain links TRBV11-2 with TRBJ1-1, with D tentatively TRBD1 (5 bases). Sequencing input: peripheral blood. The DNA of the CDR3 is TGTGCCAGCAACTTAGCAGGGCTGAACACTGAAGCTTTCTTT. Translating gives CASNLAGLNTEAFF.